Listed below are T cell receptor beta chains from one sample, sequenced in a study of identical twins. Via MiXCR, TCRdb re-called the 5' RACE reads, giving one row per CDR3 protein. The top ten clones hold 0.25% to 0.3% of a sample with roughly 1,500,000 distinct CDR3 sequences, more than 30% of them seen once. Material: cord blood. The receptors originated from a newborn girl in good health. Each CDR3 is given with its conserved first and last residue. The D gene is left open where the match is weak. The size of a clone is reported for some rows only, either as once, few or many, or as a class for expanded clones.

v_call	d_call	clone_size	j_call	cdr3_aa	cdr3_nt
TRBV4-1	TRBD2	NA	TRBJ2-7	CASSQATGLVVYEQYF	TGCGCCAGCAGCCAAGCAACGGGACTAGTGGTCTACGAGCAGTACTTC
TRBV10-3	TRBD1	many	TRBJ2-3	CAISESQGLTDTQYF	TGTGCCATCAGTGAGTCACAGGGGCTGACAGATACGCAGTATTTT
TRBV19	NA	NA	TRBJ2-1	CASSIDRLRQFF	TGTGCCAGTAGTATAGATCGCCTGCGGCAGTTCTTC
TRBV20-1	TRBD2	few	TRBJ2-1	CSARDGTSTNEQFF	TGCAGTGCTAGAGATGGGACTAGCACCAATGAGCAGTTCTTC
TRBV11-2	NA	many	TRBJ2-3	CASSPQGLSTDTQYF	TGTGCCAGCAGCCCCCAAGGACTAAGCACAGATACGCAGTATTTT
TRBV29-1	TRBD1	few	TRBJ1-2	CSVVRGQGGYTF	TGCAGCGTTGTCAGGGGGCAGGGAGGCTACACCTTC
TRBV12-3/TRBV12-4	NA	NA	TRBJ1-6	CASSSGTLYNSPLHF	TGTGCCAGCAGCTCCGGGACACTCTATAATTCACCCCTCCACTTT
TRBV19	TRBD1	NA	TRBJ1-4	CASSGTGHKTNEKLFF	TGTGCCAGTAGCGGGACAGGTCATAAAACTAATGAAAAACTGTTTTTT
TRBV27	TRBD1	few	TRBJ1-2	CASGRQGSNYGYTF	TGTGCCAGCGGGAGACAGGGTTCTAACTATGGCTACACCTTC
TRBV19	TRBD1	NA	TRBJ2-2	CASRNRGRENTGELFF	TGTGCCAGTAGGAACAGGGGGCGAGAAAACACCGGGGAGCTGTTTTTT
TRBV10-3	TRBD2	NA	TRBJ2-7	CAISGTSGSSYDEQYF	TGTGCCATCAGTGGGACTAGCGGGAGCTCCTACGATGAGCAGTACTTC
TRBV4-2	NA	NA	TRBJ1-1	CASSAGGALSEAFF	TGTGCCAGCAGCGCGGGGGGCGCTTTAAGTGAAGCTTTCTTT
TRBV29-1	NA	few	TRBJ2-1	CSADGGRRSYNEQFF	TGCAGCGCCGACGGGGGTCGACGCTCCTACAATGAGCAGTTCTTC
TRBV3-1	TRBD2	few	TRBJ2-3	CASRGLAGFDTQYF	TGTGCCAGCCGGGGGTTAGCGGGGTTCGATACGCAGTATTTT
TRBV10-2	NA	NA	TRBJ1-4	CASSGVSATNEKLFF	TGCGCCAGCAGTGGAGTAAGTGCAACTAATGAAAAACTGTTTTTT
TRBV6-5	NA	NA	TRBJ1-1	CASSYLGTWGRVTEAFF	TGTGCCAGCAGTTACCTTGGCACATGGGGGCGAGTCACTGAAGCTTTCTTT
TRBV7-2	TRBD2	NA	TRBJ2-7	CASSSTSGPSYEQYF	TGTGCCAGCAGCTCCACTAGCGGGCCATCCTACGAGCAGTACTTC
TRBV12-3/TRBV12-4	NA	NA	TRBJ1-1	CASKQGSEAFF	TGTGCCAGCAAACAGGGTTCTGAAGCTTTCTTT
TRBV14	NA	few	TRBJ1-1	CASSGMANTEAFF	TGTGCCAGCTCTGGCATGGCGAACACTGAAGCTTTCTTT
TRBV6-1	NA	NA	TRBJ1-5	CASTPEQFNQPQHF	TGTGCCAGCACTCCGGAACAGTTCAATCAGCCCCAGCATTTT
TRBV4-2	NA	few	TRBJ2-5	CASSQDESLGTQYF	TGTGCCAGCAGCCAAGATGAGTCCTTAGGGACCCAGTACTTC
TRBV4-2	NA	many	TRBJ2-5	CASTETQYF	TGTGCCAGTACAGAGACCCAGTACTTC
TRBV12-3/TRBV12-4	NA	NA	TRBJ1-1	CASSSDGTYTEAFF	TGTGCCAGCAGCTCCGACGGAACCTACACTGAAGCTTTCTTT
TRBV20-1	TRBD1	NA	TRBJ2-5	CSAADRGPMQETQYF	TGCAGTGCTGCCGACAGGGGGCCCATGCAAGAGACCCAGTACTTC